The table lists the clone carrying this T cell receptor beta chain with a few counts. The data were obtained in a study of T cells in Graves' hyperthyroidism and ophthalmopathy. CDR1 is DFQATT, CDR2 SNEGSKA, per germline (reference sequence). The CDR3 runs to 14 residues. V lost 3 bases and J lost 8; bases outside the gene matches: 9. There were TCR beta CDR3 regions amplified from RNA transcripts. The primer set for the first-round RT-PCR of the TCR CDR3 was HTBI. TCRdb reprocessed the multiplex PCR reads with MiXCR, giving one entry per CDR3 protein. This table holds some 700,000 distinct CDR3 sequences, 15% to 20% found once.

This chain joins TRBV20-1 and TRBJ1-2; TRBD1 aligns across 10 bases. The source is a man aged 45-60 years with Graves' hyperthyroidism. The sample consisted of blood. CDR3 residues: CSASRSGTGDGYTF. CDR3 bases: TGCAGTGCTAGCCGATCCGGGACAGGGGACGGCTACACCTTC.